This T cell receptor beta chain was recorded in a study of blood T cell repertoires in COVID-19. Here immunoSEQ multiplex PCR was the method, and the copy in TCRdb shows in-frame clones only, minus some. This sample carries about 190,000 clones, 65% to 85% of them seen once, and the ten largest clones take 3% to 3.5%. The sequence came from a woman in her thirties who had been exposed to COVID-19. Sequencing used PBMCs or T cells enriched from blood (not recorded which).

The CDR3 reads CASSVGGPGSRETQYF. CDR3 coding DNA: TGTGCCAGCAGCGTCGGGGGACCCGGGAGTCGGGAGACCCAGTACTTC. The chain links TRBV9 to TRBJ2-5, with a possible D match to TRBD2 (6 bases). Germline V gene sequence: CDR1 SGDLS, CDR2 YYNGEE. Trimming pared 2 bases from V and 5 bases from J, leaving 19 bases between. CDR3 size: 16 residues.